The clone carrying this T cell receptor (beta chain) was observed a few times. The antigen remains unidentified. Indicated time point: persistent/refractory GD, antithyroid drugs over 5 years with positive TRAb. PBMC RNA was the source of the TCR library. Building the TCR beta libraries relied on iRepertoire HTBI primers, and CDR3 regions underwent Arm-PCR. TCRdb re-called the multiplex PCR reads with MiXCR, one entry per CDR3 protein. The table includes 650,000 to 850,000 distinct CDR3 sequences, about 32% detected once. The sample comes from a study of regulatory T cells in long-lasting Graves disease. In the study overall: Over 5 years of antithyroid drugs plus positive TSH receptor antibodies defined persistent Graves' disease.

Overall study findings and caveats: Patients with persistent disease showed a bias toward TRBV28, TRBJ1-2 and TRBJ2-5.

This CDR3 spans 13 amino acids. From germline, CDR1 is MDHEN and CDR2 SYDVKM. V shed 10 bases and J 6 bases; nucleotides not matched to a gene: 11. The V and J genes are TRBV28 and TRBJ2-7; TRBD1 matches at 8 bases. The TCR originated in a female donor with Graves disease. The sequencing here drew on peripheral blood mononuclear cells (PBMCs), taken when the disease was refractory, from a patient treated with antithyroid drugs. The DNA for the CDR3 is TGTGCCACCCCGGACAGGGATCCTCTCGAGCAGTACTTC. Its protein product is CATPDRDPLEQYF.